The entry below gives a single T cell receptor (beta chain) sequence along with its context. The antigen is not known. The CDR3 is made up of 17 amino acids. Germline CDR1 is LGHNA and CDR2 is YNFKEQ. Germline trimming cut 3 bases from V and 0 bases from J; bases unmatched to any gene: 9. The entry originates in a study of blood T cells in healthy people across ages. General study findings and limits: Getting older went along with TCR beta diversity per million T cells dropping roughly linearly.

A second PCR of roughly 6 to 12 cycles used a sample-barcoded 5' primer and a J-beta primer mix. TCRdb independently ran MiXCR on the 5' RACE reads; one entry per CDR3 protein. The sample carries about 800,000 distinct CDR3 sequences, 58% recorded once. The sample taken for sequencing was blood. This chain joins TRBV4-2 and TRBJ2-3; 7 bases map to TRBD2. This TCR came from a man aged 25 to 45 in good health. The CDR3: CASSHSGGGASTDTQYF. The CDR3 region has the DNA TGTGCCAGCAGCCACTCGGGCGGGGGAGCTAGCACAGATACGCAGTATTTT.